This T cell receptor (beta chain) stems from a study of CD8 T cells in Susac syndrome. The CDR3 runs to 12 residues. Between the trimmed V and J ends, which lost 5 bases and 4 bases, there was a span of 8 bases. In the case of this clonotype: Its specificity is unknown.

The multiple sclerosis control group comprised treatment-naive patients with stable or active relapsing-remitting disease. The RNA, about 0.5 to 1 ug, was put through reverse transcription using random hexamers. immunoSEQ multiplex PCR amplified TCR beta CDR3 across 54 Vbeta, 13 Jbeta. TCRdb fed the immunoSEQ multiplex PCR reads into MiXCR, producing one record per CDR3 protein. The table has roughly 130,000 distinct CDR3 sequences, approximately 94% seen once. Overall study findings and caveats: The study recognized that its TCR sequencing and HLA analysis covered a relatively small number of individuals.

The chain recombines TRBV12-3 or TRBV12-4 with TRBJ1-2, with a weak D call TRBD1 (6 bases). The sequence came from a human donor with multiple sclerosis. The specimen was CD4+ T cells from PBMCs. Here the CDR3 DNA reads TGTGCCAGCAGTCGACAGGTCTATGGCTACACCTTC. As protein: CASSRQVYGYTF.